This entry lists 20 T cell receptor beta chains sequenced from one sample in a study of chemoradiotherapy in HPV16-positive cancers. Sequenced by immunoSEQ multiplex PCR; TCRdb stores in-frame clones only, minus some. The sample shows approximately 800 clones, 20% of them seen only once. Sample collection occurred from a patient who underwent chemoradiotherapy. The receptors come from a human donor with HPV-associated anogenital cancer.

A single count supports this clone. The chain recombines TRBV9 with TRBJ1-2; 8 nucleotides line up with TRBD1. Germline V gene sequence: CDR1 SGDLS, CDR2 YYNGEE. The CDR3 runs 14 residues. V gave up 1 base and J gave up 8 bases; unmatched junction bases: 7. In DNA, the CDR3 is TGTGCCAGCAGCGTATCCCAGGGGGCCAAGGGCTACACCTTC. It specifies CASSVSQGAKGYTF.

The chain links TRBV7-8 to TRBJ2-7; D is undetermined. This CDR3 is built from 15 residues. V was cut by 1 base and J by 0 bases, with 10 bases left in between. From germline, CDR1 is SGHVS and CDR2 FQNEAQ. CDR3 coding DNA: TGTGCCAGCAGCTTAGAATTCAGTGCCTCCTACGAGCAGTACTTC. Protein product: CASSLEFSASYEQYF.

This clone came up a few times. The chain couples TRBV7-2 to TRBJ2-4; D not resolved. Germline lookup yields CDR1 SGHTA and CDR2 FQGNSA. The V gene lost 0 bases and the J gene lost 3 bases, with 6 bases spanning the gap. This CDR3 is built from 14 residues. Written as DNA, the CDR3 is TGTGCCAGCAGCTTAGCGCTTGACAAAAACATTCAGTACTTC. It codes for CASSLALDKNIQYF.

In this sample, this clone turned up a few times. V usage is TRBV6-5 and J usage is TRBJ2-7; the match to TRBD2 covers 7 bases. J gave up 2 bases and V 5 bases, and 3 bases lay outside the gene matches. CDR1 is MNHEY, CDR2 SVGAGI, per germline. This CDR3 is built from 13 residues. CDR3 nucleotide sequence: TGTGCCAGCAGTAGGGCGGGGGCCTACGAGCAGTACTTC. It is translated as CASSRAGAYEQYF.

The V and J genes are TRBV9 and TRBJ1-2; TRBD1 agrees at 8 bases. The CDR3 covers 16 residues. From germline, CDR1 is SGDLS and CDR2 YYNGEE. The ends lost 0 bases at V and 7 bases at J; junction bases unmatched: 11. The CDR3, as DNA: TGTGCCAGCAGCGTAGTCTCCACCGGGACAGGCGGTGGCTACACCTTC. Its translation: CASSVVSTGTGGGYTF.

The V and J genes are TRBV15 and TRBJ2-1; 9 bases match TRBD2. There are 15 residues in the CDR3. Germline assignment: CDR1 LNHNV and CDR2 YYDKDF (reference sequence). The ends lost 0 bases at V and 8 bases at J; junction bases unmatched: 5. CDR3 region: CATSRDGRGGDEQFF. The CDR3 DNA is TGTGCCACCAGCAGAGATGGGCGGGGGGGCGATGAGCAGTTCTTC.

The chain has TRBV20-1 and TRBJ1-4; no reliable D call. CDR3 length: 11 residues. Germline V gives CDR1 DFQATT, CDR2 SNEGSKA (reference sequence). V was pared by 6 bases and J by 11 bases, with 13 bases between. This chain's CDR3 is CSADWGEKLFF. The DNA for the CDR3 is TGCAGTGCGGACTGGGGAGAGAAACTGTTTTTT.

The CDR3 DNA is TGTGCGGGGATGGCCCACAATGAGCAGTTCTTC. Its translation is CAGMAHNEQFF. The genes are TRBV30 and TRBJ2-1; D unresolved. In germline, CDR1 is GTSNPN, CDR2 SVGIG (reference sequence). The CDR3 length is 11 residues.

V is TRBV7-2 and J is TRBJ2-7; 10 positions agree with TRBD1. V shed 5 bases, J shed 5 bases, and the junction held 6 bases outside the gene matches. The germline V gene encodes CDR1 SGHTA and CDR2 FQGNSA. The length of the CDR3 is 14 residues. CDR3 DNA sequence: TGTGCCAGCAGCCCCCGGGACAGGGGAAACGAGCAGTACTTC. As protein: CASSPRDRGNEQYF.

The CDR3 bases are TGTGCCAGCAGTCCGCCCGGGGGTAGGGGGAACACTGAAGCTTTCTTT. Its protein product is CASSPPGGRGNTEAFF. V is TRBV27 and J is TRBJ1-1, with a tentative D call TRBD1 (5 bases). Germline V gene sequence: CDR1 MNHEY, CDR2 SMNVEV (reference sequence). This CDR3 is built from 16 residues. V was trimmed by 5 bases and J by 1 base, leaving 17 bases between them.

This clone has more than one count but fewer than ten. Its ends do not fully match the called genes, so a read error is possible. The chain combines TRBV20-1 with TRBJ2-7; D is ambiguous. This CDR3 has 11 residues. Looked up from germline, CDR1 is DFQATT and CDR2 is SNEGSKA (reference sequence). The CDR3 spells CSAREAYEQYF. CDR3 bases: TGCAGTGCAAGAGAAGCCTACGAGCAGTACTTC.

This clone was seen only a few times. The chain carries TRBV25-1 and TRBJ2-5, with D tentatively TRBD1 (5 bases). CDR1 and CDR2 (germline): MGHDK, SYGVNS. V shed 1 base and J shed 7 bases, with 13 bases lying between them. The CDR3 is made up of 14 amino acids. The CDR3, as DNA: TGTGCCAGCAGTGAATGGCGGCACAGGAGGACCCAGTACTTC. Translated: CASSEWRHRRTQYF. Filled out from reference TRBV25-1 and TRBJ2-5, the complete variable domain reads EADIYQTPRYLVIGTGKKITLECSQTMGHDKMYWYQQDPGMELHLIHYSYGVNSTEKGDLSSESTVSRIRTEHFPLTLESARPSHTSQYLCASSEWRHRRTQYFGPGTRLLVL.

The chain combines TRBV27 with TRBJ2-7; D ambiguous. Germline CDR1 MNHEY, CDR2 SMNVEV (reference sequence). CDR3 length: 14 amino acids. Trimming removed 0 bases from V and 1 base from J, with 7 bases in between. DNA for the CDR3: TGTGCCAGCAGTTTATCGCCAAGATCCTACGAGCAGTACTTC. Its protein is CASSLSPRSYEQYF.

This clone came up a few times. This chain connects TRBV25-1 to TRBJ2-7; D might be TRBD1 (5 bases). CDR1 and CDR2 (germline): MGHDK, SYGVNS. Trimming cost V 3 bases and J 3 bases, with 9 bases left between them. The CDR3 runs to 13 residues. This CDR3 reads CASSDHDSYEQYF. The CDR3 coding sequence is TGTGCCAGCAGTGACCACGACAGCTACGAGCAGTACTTC.

This clone came up a few times. The V and J genes are TRBV11-1 and TRBJ2-7, with TRBD1 as a possible D gene (6 bases). This CDR3 spans 15 amino acids. Trimming left V 5 bases short and J 2 bases short, with 16 bases between. Per the germline V gene, CDR1 is SGHAT and CDR2 is FQDESV (reference sequence). The CDR3 DNA follows: TGTGCCAGCAGCCTCACGACAGGTACCGCCTACGAGCAGTACTTC. Translating it yields CASSLTTGTAYEQYF.

This clone showed up just a few times. The chain joins TRBV27 to TRBJ2-2, with 8 bases that match TRBD1. V lost 5 bases and J lost 7; bases outside the gene matches: 12. The CDR3 consists of 16 residues. Germline CDR1 MNHEY, CDR2 SMNVEV (reference sequence). The DNA of the CDR3 is TGTGCCAGCAGTCCCCTCGACAGGGGCGATGGCGGGGAGCTGTTTTTT. Protein: CASSPLDRGDGGELFF.

This clone was detected a few times. The rearrangement links TRBV30 to TRBJ1-5, with TRBD1 matching over 7 bases. J was trimmed by 4 bases and V by 5 bases; bases with no gene match: 8. Germline V gene lookup returns CDR1 GTSNPN and CDR2 SVGIG (reference sequence). The length of the CDR3 is 14 residues. This CDR3 is CAWQGGLENQPQHF. As DNA, the CDR3 is TGTGCCTGGCAAGGGGGCCTCGAGAATCAGCCCCAGCATTTT. Drawing the rest from reference TRBV30 and TRBJ1-5, the complete variable domain is SQTIHQWPATLVQPVGSPLSLECTVEGTSNPNLYWYRQAAGRGLQLLFYSVGIGQISSEVPQNLSASRPQDRQFILSSKKLLLSDSGFYLCAWQGGLENQPQHFGDGTRLSIL.

This clone appeared a few times. This sequence joins TRBV20-1 and TRBJ2-1; D remains ambiguous. This CDR3 region has 11 residues. CDR1 and CDR2 from the germline V gene are DFQATT and SNEGSKA (reference sequence). V was shortened by 6 bases and J by 9 bases, with 12 bases between the two germline ends. The CDR3 loop reads CSATRLVEQFF. The CDR3 DNA follows: TGCAGTGCGACCAGGTTAGTTGAGCAGTTCTTC.

The CDR3 spells CASSLDDEQFF. The CDR3 DNA reads as TGTGCCAGCAGCTTAGACGACGAGCAGTTCTTC. The chain carries TRBV11-1 and TRBJ2-1, with no clear D. This CDR3 region has 11 residues. Germline CDR1 reads SGHAT; CDR2 reads FQDESV (reference sequence). V was clipped by 1 base and J by 10 bases, with 5 bases between them.

The rearrangement joins TRBV7-2 to TRBJ1-2; 9 bases are shared with TRBD1. Per germline, CDR1 SGHTA and CDR2 FQGNSA. The length of the CDR3 is 15 residues. V shed 3 bases, J shed 4 bases, and the junction held 6 bases outside the gene matches. CDR3 region: CASSFPDRGGYGYTF. CDR3 nucleotide sequence: TGTGCCAGCAGCTTCCCGGACAGGGGCGGCTATGGCTACACCTTC.